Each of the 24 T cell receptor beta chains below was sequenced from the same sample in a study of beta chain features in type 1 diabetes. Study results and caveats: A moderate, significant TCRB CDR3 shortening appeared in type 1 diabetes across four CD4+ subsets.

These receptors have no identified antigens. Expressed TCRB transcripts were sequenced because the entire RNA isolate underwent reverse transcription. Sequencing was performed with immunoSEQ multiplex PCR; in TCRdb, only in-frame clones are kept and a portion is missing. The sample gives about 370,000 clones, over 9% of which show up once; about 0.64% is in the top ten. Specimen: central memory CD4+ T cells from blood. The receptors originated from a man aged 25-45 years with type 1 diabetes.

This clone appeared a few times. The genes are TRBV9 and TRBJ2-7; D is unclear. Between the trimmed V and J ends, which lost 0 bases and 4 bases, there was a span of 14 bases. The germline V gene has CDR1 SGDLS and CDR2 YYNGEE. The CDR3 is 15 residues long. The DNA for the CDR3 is TGTGCCAGCAGCGTAGGTTCTCAGGCGGAGTACGAGCAGTACTTC. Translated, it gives CASSVGSQAEYEQYF. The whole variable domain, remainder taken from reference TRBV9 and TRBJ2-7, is DSGVTQTPKHLITATGQRVTLRCSPRSGDLSVYWYQQSLDQGLQFLIQYYNGEERAKGNILERFSAQQFPDLHSELNLSSLELGDSALYFCASSVGSQAEYEQYFGPGTRLTVT.

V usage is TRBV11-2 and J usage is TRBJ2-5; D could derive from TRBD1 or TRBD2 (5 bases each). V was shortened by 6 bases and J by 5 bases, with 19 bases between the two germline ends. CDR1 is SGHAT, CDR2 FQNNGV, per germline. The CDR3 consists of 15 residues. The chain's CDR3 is CASSLGQGEWETQYF. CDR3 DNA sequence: TGTGCCAGCAGTTTGGGGCAGGGAGAGTGGGAGACCCAGTACTTC.

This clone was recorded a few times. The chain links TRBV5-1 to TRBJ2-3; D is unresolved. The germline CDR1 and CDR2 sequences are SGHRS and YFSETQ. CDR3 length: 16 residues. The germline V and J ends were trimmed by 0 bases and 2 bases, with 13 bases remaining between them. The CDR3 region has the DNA TGCGCCAGCAGCTTGGAAGGGCGCCAACTCACAGATACGCAGTATTTT. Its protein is CASSLEGRQLTDTQYF.

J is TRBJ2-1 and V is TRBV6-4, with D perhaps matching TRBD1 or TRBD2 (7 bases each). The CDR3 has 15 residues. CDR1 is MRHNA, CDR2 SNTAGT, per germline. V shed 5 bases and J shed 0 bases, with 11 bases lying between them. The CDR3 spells CASSPGGDSYNEQFF. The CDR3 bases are TGTGCCAGCAGTCCAGGGGGGGACTCCTACAATGAGCAGTTCTTC.

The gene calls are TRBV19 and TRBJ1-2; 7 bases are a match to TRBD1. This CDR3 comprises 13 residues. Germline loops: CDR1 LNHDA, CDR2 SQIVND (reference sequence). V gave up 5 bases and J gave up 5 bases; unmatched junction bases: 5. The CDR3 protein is CASSDRDDYGYTF. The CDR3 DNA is TGTGCCAGTAGTGACAGGGACGATTATGGCTACACCTTC.

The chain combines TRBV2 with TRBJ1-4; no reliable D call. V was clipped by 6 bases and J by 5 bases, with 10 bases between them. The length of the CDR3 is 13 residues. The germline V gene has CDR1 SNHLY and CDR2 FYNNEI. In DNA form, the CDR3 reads TGTGCCAGCAGCCGGGAGAGAAATGAAAAACTGTTTTTT. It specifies CASSRERNEKLFF.

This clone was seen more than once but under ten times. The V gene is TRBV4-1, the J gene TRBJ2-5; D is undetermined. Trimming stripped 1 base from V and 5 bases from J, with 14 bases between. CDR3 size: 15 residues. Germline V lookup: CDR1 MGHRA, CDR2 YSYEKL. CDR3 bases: TGCGCCAGCAGCCAAGGAGTGTCCGTCGGGGAGACCCAGTACTTC. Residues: CASSQGVSVGETQYF.

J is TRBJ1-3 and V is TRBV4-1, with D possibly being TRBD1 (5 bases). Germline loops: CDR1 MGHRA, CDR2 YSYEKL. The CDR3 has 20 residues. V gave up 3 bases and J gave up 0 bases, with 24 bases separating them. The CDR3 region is CASSHPIGANHLNSGNTIYF. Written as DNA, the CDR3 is TGCGCCAGCAGCCACCCAATCGGGGCCAACCACCTAAACTCTGGAAACACCATATATTTT.

This CDR3 is CASSAGTGTLNTEAFF. The CDR3 region has the DNA TGTGCCAGTAGTGCCGGGACAGGGACATTAAACACTGAAGCTTTCTTT. The chain carries TRBV19 and TRBJ1-1; 9 bases map to TRBD1. J was trimmed by 2 bases and V by 5 bases; bases with no gene match: 9. The V gene's germline CDR1 is LNHDA and CDR2 SQIVND (reference sequence). The CDR3 extends over 16 amino acids.

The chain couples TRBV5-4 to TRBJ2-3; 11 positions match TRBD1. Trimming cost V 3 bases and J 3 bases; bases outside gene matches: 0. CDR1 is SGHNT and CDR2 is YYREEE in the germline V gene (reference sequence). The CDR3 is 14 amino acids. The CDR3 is CASSWDRGTDTQYF. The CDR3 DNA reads TGTGCCAGCAGCTGGGACAGGGGGACAGATACGCAGTATTTT.

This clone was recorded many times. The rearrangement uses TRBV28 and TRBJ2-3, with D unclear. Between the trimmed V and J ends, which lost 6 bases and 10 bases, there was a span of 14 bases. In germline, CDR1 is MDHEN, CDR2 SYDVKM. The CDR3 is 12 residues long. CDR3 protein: CASSPTAGSQYF. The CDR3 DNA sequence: TGTGCCAGCAGCCCTACGGCCGGGTCGCAGTATTTT.

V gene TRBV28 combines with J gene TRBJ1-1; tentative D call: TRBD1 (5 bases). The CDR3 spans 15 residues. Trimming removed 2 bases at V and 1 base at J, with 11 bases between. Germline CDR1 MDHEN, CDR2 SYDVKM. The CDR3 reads CASSLTGRENTEAFF. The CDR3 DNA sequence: TGTGCCAGCAGTTTAACGGGCAGGGAGAACACTGAAGCTTTCTTT.

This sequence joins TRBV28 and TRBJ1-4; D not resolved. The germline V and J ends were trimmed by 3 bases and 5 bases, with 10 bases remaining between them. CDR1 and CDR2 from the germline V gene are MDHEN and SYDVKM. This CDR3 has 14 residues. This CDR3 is CASSLAGVNEKLFF. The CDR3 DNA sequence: TGTGCCAGCAGTTTGGCCGGAGTCAATGAAAAACTGTTTTTT.

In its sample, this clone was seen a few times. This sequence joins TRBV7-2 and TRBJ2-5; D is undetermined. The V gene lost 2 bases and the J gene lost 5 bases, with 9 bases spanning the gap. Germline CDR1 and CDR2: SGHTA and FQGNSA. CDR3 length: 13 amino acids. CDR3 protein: CASSLYSGETQYF. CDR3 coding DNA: TGTGCCAGCAGCTTATATAGTGGTGAGACCCAGTACTTC.

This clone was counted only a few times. CDR3: CASSLRANGDTQYF. The CDR3, as DNA: TGTGCCAGCAGCCTACGCGCGAACGGAGATACGCAGTATTTT. The chain is built from TRBV11-2 and TRBJ2-3; no reliable D call. The CDR3 runs to 14 residues. V lost 5 bases and J lost 5, with 14 bases in between. Looked up from germline, CDR1 is SGHAT and CDR2 is FQNNGV.

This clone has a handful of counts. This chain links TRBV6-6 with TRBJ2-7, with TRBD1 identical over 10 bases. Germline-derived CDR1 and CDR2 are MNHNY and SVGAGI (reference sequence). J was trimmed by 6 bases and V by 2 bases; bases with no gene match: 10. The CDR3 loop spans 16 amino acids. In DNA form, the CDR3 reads TGTGCCAGCAGTTACGAACGTTCCGGACAGGGGGGCGAGCAGTACTTC. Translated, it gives CASSYERSGQGGEQYF.

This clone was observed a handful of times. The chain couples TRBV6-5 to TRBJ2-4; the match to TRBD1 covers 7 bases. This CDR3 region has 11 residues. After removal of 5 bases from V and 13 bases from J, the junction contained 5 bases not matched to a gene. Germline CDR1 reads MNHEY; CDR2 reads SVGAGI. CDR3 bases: TGTGCCAGCAGTAACCGGGACAGCCAGTACTTC. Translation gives CASSNRDSQYF.

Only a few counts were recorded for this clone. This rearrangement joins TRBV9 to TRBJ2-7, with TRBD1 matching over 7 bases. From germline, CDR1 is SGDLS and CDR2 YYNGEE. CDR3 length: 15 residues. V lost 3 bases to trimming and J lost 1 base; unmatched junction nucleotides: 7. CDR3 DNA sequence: TGTGCCAGCAGCGCAACAGGGGCTAGGTCCTACGAGCAGTACTTC. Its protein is CASSATGARSYEQYF.

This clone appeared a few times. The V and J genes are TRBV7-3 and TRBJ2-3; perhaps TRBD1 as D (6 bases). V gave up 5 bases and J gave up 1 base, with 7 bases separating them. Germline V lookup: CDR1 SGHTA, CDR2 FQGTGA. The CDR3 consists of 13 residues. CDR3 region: CASSPGGTDTQYF. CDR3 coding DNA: TGTGCCAGCAGCCCAGGGGGCACAGATACGCAGTATTTT. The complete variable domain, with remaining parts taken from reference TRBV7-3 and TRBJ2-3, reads GAGVSQTPSNKVTEKGKYVELRCDPISGHTALYWYRQSLGQGPEFLIYFQGTGAADDSGLPNDRFFAVRPEGSVSTLKIQRTERGDSAVYLCASSPGGTDTQYFGPGTRLTVL.

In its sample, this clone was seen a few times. CDR3 loop: CASSTGSLNYGYTF. DNA of the CDR3: TGTGCCAGCTCCACAGGGAGTCTCAACTATGGCTACACCTTC. The chain links TRBV19 to TRBJ1-2; TRBD1 is a possible D gene (6 bases). V dropped 9 bases and J dropped 2 bases, with 16 bases sitting between them. CDR1 and CDR2 (germline): LNHDA, SQIVND (reference sequence). This CDR3 region has 14 residues.

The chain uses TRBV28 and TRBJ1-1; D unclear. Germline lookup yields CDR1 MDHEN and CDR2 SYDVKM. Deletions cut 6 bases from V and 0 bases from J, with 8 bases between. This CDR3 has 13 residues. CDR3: CASRAPLNTEAFF. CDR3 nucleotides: TGTGCCAGCAGGGCTCCCCTGAACACTGAAGCTTTCTTT.

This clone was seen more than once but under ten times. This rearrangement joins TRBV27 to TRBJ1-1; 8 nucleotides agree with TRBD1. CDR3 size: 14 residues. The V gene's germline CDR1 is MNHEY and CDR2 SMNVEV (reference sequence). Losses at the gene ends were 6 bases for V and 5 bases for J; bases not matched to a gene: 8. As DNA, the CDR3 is TGTGCCAGCAGCCCCCGCCGACAGGGGACTGAAGCTTTCTTT. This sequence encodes CASSPRRQGTEAFF.

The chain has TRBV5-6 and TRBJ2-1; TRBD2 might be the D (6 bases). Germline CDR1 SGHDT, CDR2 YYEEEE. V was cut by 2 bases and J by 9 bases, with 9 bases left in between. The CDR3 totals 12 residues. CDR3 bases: TGTGCCAGCAGCTTCCGGGACTTTGAGCAGTTCTTC. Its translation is CASSFRDFEQFF.

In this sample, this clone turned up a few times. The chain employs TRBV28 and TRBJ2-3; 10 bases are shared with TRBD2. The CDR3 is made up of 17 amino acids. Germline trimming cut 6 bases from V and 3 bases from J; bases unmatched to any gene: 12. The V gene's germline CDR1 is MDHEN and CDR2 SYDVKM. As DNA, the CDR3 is TGTGCCAGCAGCCCGTTGGGGACTAGCGCATTGACAGATACGCAGTATTTT. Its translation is CASSPLGTSALTDTQYF.